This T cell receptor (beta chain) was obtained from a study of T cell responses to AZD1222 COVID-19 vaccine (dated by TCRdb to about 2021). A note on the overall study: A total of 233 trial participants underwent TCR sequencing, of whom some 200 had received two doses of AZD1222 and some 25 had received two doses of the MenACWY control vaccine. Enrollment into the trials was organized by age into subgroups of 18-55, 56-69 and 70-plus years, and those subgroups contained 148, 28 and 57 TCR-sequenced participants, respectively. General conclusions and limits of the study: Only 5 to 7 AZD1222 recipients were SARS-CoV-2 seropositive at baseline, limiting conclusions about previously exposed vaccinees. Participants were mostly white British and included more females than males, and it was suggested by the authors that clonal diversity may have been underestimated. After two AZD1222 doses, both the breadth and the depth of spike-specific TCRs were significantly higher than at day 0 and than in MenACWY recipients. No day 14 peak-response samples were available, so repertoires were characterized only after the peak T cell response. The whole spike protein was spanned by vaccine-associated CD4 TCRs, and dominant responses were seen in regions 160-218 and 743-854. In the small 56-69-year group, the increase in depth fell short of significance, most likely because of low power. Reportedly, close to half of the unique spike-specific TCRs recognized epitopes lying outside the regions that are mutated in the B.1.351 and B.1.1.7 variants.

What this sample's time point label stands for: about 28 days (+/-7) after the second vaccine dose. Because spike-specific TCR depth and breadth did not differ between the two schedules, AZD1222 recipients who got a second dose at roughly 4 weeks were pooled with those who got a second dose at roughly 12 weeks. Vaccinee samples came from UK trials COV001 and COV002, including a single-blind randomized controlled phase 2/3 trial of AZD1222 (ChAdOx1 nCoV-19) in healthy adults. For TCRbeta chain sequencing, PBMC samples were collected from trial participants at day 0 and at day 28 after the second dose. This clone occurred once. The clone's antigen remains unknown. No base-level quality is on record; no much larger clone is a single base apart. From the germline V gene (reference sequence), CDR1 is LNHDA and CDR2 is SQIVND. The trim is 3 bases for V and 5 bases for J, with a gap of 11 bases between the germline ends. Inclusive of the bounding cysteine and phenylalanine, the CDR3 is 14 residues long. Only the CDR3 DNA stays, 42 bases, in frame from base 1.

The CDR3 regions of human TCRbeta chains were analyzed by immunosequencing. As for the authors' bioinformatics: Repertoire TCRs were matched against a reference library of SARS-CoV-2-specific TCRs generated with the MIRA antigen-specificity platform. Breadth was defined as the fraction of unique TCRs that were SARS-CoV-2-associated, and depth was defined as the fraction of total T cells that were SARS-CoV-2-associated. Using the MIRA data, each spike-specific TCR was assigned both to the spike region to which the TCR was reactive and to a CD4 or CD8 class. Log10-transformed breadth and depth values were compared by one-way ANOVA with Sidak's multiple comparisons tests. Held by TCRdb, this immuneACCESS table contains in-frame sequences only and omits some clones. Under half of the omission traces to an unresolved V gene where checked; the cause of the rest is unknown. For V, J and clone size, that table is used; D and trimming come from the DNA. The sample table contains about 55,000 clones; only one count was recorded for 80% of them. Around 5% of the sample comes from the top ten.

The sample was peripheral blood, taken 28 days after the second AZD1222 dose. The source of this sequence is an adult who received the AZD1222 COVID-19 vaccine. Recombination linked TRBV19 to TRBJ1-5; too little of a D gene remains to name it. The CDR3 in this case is CASSIEAAYQPQHF. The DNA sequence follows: TGTGCCAGTAGTATTGAGGCAGCATATCAGCCCCAGCATTTT.